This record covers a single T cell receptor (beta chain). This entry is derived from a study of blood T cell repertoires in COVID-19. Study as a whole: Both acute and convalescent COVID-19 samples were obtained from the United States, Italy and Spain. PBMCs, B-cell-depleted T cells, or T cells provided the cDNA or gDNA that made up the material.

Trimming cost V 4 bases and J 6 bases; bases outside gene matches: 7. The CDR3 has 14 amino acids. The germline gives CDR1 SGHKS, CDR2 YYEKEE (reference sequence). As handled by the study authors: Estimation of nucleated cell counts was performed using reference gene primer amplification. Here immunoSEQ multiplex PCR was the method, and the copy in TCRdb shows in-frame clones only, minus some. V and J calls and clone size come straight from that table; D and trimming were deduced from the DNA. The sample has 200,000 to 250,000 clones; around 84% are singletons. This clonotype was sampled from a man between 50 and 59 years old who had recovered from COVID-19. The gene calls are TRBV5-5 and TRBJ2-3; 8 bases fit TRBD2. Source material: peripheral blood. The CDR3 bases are TGTGCCAGCAGCCTAGCGGGTAAACGGGATACGCAGTATTTT. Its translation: CASSLAGKRDTQYF.